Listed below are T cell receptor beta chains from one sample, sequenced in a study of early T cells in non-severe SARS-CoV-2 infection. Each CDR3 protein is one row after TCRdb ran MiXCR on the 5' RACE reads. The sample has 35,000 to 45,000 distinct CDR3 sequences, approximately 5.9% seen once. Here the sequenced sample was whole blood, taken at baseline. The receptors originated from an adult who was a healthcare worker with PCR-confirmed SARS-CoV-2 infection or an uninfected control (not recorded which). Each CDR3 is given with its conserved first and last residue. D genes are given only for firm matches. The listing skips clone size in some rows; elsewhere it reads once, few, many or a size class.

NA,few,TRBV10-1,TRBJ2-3,TGCGCCAGCAGTGACCCGGCGGGGACGACGGGAACTAGCACAGATACGCAGTATTTT,CASSDPAGTTGTSTDTQYF
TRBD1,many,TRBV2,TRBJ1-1,TGTGCCAGCAGAGACAGGGGGCCAACTGAAGCTTTCTTT,CASRDRGPTEAFF
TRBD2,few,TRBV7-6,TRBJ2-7,TGTGCCAGCAGCGGGACTAGAGGGTCCTACGAGCAGTACTTC,CASSGTRGSYEQYF
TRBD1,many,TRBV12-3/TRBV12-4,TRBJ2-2,TGTGCCAGCAGTTTGGGGACAGGGGTGGCCGGGGAGCTGTTTTTT,CASSLGTGVAGELFF
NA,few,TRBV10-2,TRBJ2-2,TGCGCCAGCAGTGAGACGCTATCCGGGGAGCTGTTTTTT,CASSETLSGELFF
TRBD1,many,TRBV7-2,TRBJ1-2,TGTGCCAGCAGCCCGCTTCCAGGGGGGGAAAACTATGGCTACACCTTC,CASSPLPGGENYGYTF
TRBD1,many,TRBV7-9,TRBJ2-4,TGTGCCAGCAGCTTAGACAGGGGGCAGGGTAACATTCAGTACTTC,CASSLDRGQGNIQYF
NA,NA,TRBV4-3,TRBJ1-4,TGCGCCAGCAGCCAAGATGGGGGGAAGCATGAAAAACTGTTTTTT,CASSQDGGKHEKLFF
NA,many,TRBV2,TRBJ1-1,TGTGCCAGCAGCGACAGGCTCAACACTGAAGCTTTCTTT,CASSDRLNTEAFF
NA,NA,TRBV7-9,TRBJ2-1,TGTGCCAGCAGCCATGACAGTTACAATGAGCAGTTCTTC,CASSHDSYNEQFF
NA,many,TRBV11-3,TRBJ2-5,TGTGCCAGCAGCTTCAGGGGGGCCCCCCAAGAGACCCAGTACTTC,CASSFRGAPQETQYF
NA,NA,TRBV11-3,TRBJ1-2,TGTGCCAGCAGCTCCCCACGAACAAACAGGGATGGCTACACCTTC,CASSSPRTNRDGYTF
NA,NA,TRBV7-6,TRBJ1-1,TGTGCCAGCAGCCAACGACAGGATGCCACTGAAGCTTTCTTT,CASSQRQDATEAFF
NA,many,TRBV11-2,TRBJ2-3,TGTGCCAGCAGCCATGAACTAGTTGATACGCAGTATTTT,CASSHELVDTQYF
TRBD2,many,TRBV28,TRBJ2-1,TGTGCCAGCAGTGTAACTAGCGGGGGAGAATACAATGAGCAGTTCTTC,CASSVTSGGEYNEQFF
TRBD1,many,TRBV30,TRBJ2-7,TGTGCCTGGAGCGACAGGGGTTACGAGCAGTACTTC,CAWSDRGYEQYF
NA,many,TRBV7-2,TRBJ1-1,TGTGCCAGCAGCTTAGCGTGGATCCTGAACACTGAAGCTTTCTTT,CASSLAWILNTEAFF
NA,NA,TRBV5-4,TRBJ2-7,TGTGCCAGCAGCTTGATGGGTCGGCGGTACGAGCAGTACTTC,CASSLMGRRYEQYF
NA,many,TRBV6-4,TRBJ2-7,TGTGCCAGCAGTCAAGAGGCGGGAAGGTCCTACGAGCAGTACTTC,CASSQEAGRSYEQYF
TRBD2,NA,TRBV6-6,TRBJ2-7,TGTGCCAGCAGTTCCGGCAGGGAGGGGATCTACGAGCAGTACTTC,CASSSGREGIYEQYF
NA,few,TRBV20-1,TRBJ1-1,TGCATTCTCCCGCAACAGCGGATGAACACTGAAGCTTTCTTT,CILPQQRMNTEAFF
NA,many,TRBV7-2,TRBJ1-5,TGTGCCAGCAGCAAGGACGGACCCAATCAGCCCCAGCATTTT,CASSKDGPNQPQHF
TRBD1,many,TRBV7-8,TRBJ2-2,TGTGCCAGCAGCTTAGTGGGGAGACAGGGGAACACCGGGGAGCTGTTTTTT,CASSLVGRQGNTGELFF
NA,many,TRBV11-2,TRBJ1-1,TGTGCCAGCAGCCGTTTACAGCTGAACACTGAAGCTTTCTTT,CASSRLQLNTEAFF
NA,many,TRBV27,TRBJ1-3,TGTGCCAGCAGACCTACAGGGCACGGAAACACCATATATTTT,CASRPTGHGNTIYF
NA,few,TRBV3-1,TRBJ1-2,TGTGCCAGCAGCCCGAGGACATTCTATGGCTACACCTTC,CASSPRTFYGYTF
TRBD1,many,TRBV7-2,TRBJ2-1,TGTGCCAGCAGCTTGGGACAGGGTTTTTACAATGAGCAGTTCTTC,CASSLGQGFYNEQFF
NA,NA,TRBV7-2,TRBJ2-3,TGTGCCAGCAGTCCCGTAGCGGATACGCAGTATTTT,CASSPVADTQYF
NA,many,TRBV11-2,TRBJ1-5,TGTGCCAGCAGCTTAGACAGGGTTGCGGGGGAGCCCCAGCATTTT,CASSLDRVAGEPQHF
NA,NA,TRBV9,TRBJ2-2,TGTGCCAGCAGCAGGGGGACCGGGACACGAAGGACCGGGGAGCTGTTTTTT,CASSRGTGTRRTGELFF
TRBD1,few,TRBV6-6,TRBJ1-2,TGTGCCAGCAGCTCTATAACGGACAGGGGGCATGGCTACACCTTC,CASSSITDRGHGYTF
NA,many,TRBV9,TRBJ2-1,TGTGCCAGCAGCGCAGGGGCGAGCTCCTACAATGAGCAGTTCTTC,CASSAGASSYNEQFF
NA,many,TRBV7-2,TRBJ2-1,TGTGCCAGCAGCTCCCCGGGGAGTGAGCAGTTCTTC,CASSSPGSEQFF
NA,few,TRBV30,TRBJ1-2,TGTGCCTGGAGCACAGGGCCCCGCTATGGCTACACCTTC,CAWSTGPRYGYTF
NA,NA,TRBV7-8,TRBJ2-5,TGTGCCAGCAGCTTAGCACGGGCAGGGGGGGAGACCCAGTACTTC,CASSLARAGGETQYF
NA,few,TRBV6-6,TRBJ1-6,TGTGCCAGCAGTTACGACGGCAATTCACCCCTCCACTTT,CASSYDGNSPLHF
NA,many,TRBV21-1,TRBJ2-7,TGTGCCAGCAAGACAGCCTACGAGCAGTACTTC,CASKTAYEQYF
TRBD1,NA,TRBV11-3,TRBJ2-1,TGTGCCAGCAGCTTAGCGATGACAGGGAACCACAATGAGCAGTTCTTC,CASSLAMTGNHNEQFF
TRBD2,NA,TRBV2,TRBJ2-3,TGTGCCAGCAGTTTCGGGGGGGCAGTCGGCACAGATACGCAGTATTTT,CASSFGGAVGTDTQYF
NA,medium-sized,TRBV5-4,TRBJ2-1,TGTGCCAGCAGCTTGGCCCCGGGGGTGGGAAATGAGCAGTTCTTC,CASSLAPGVGNEQFF
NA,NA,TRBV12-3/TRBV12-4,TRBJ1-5,TGTGCCAGCAGTGCCATTGTGAATCAGCCCCAGCATTTT,CASSAIVNQPQHF
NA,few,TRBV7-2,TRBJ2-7,TGTGCCAGCAGCGGGCCATTAACCTACGAGCAGTACTTC,CASSGPLTYEQYF
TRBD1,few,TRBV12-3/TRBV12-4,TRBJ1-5,TGTGCCAGCAGACAGGGGGATCAGCCCCAGCATTTT,CASRQGDQPQHF
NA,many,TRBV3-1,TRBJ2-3,TGTGCCAGCAAATCAGGGGGGGGGCCAGATACGCAGTATTTT,CASKSGGGPDTQYF
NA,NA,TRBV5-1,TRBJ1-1,TGCGCCAGCAGCTTGTATGGCGAGGGGACTGAAGCTTTCTTT,CASSLYGEGTEAFF
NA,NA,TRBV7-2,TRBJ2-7,TGTGCCAGCAGCTTAGTAATGGGTTACGAGCAGTACTTC,CASSLVMGYEQYF
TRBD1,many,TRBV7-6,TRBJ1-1,TGTGCCAGCAGCTTGACAACAGGGGGGAACACTGAAGCTTTCTTT,CASSLTTGGNTEAFF
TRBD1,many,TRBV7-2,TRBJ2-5,TGTGCCAGCAGCCGAGACAGGGGCGGGGAGACCCAGTACTTC,CASSRDRGGETQYF
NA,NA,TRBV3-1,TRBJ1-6,TGTGCCAGCAGCCTCAACAGGGAATCACCCCTCCACTTT,CASSLNRESPLHF
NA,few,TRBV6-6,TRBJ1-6,TGTGCCAGCAGTTACCAGGGCCTAGAAAATTCACCCCTCCACTTT,CASSYQGLENSPLHF
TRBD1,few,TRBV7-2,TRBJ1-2,TGTGCCAGCACCTTACGACAGGGATTCAACTATGGCTACACCTTC,CASTLRQGFNYGYTF
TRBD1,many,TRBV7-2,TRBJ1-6,TGTGCCAGCAGCGCCGGGACAGGGGGTTCACCCCTCCACTTT,CASSAGTGGSPLHF